This TCR beta chain was captured in a study of pediatric ulcerative colitis. The rectum was sampled with one to two pinch biopsies at colonoscopy. In the case of this clone: Its antigen is undetermined.

Notes on the study in general: A couple of rectal clonotypes were found only in ulcerative colitis patients, all of them.

Using immunoSEQ multiplex PCR, the repertoire was profiled, and TCRdb retains in-frame clones only, with some absent. The table includes under 20,000 clones, approximately 74% detected once. The CDR3 is 14 residues long. Looked up from germline, CDR1 is SGHNT and CDR2 is YYREEE (reference sequence). V dropped 4 bases and J dropped 7 bases, with 18 bases sitting between them. This TCR was recovered from a girl under 18 with moderate ulcerative colitis. The sequenced sample was gut tissue. J is TRBJ2-7 and V is TRBV5-4; tentatively, D is TRBD1 (5 bases). This CDR3 reads CASSPVIGPGEQYF. The CDR3 bases are TGTGCCAGCAGCCCGGTTATAGGGCCAGGGGAGCAGTACTTC.